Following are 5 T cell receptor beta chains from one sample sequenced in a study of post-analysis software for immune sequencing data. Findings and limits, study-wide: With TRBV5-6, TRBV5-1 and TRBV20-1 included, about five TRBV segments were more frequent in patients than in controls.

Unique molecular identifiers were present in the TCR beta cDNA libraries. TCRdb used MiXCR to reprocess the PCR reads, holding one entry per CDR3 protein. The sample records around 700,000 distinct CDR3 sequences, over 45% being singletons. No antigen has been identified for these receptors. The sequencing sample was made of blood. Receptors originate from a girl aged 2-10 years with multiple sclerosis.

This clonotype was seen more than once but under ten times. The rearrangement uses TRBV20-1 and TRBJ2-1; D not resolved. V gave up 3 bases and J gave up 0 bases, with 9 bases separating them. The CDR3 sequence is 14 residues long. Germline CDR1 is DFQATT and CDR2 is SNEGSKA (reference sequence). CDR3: CSASKLSSYNEQFF. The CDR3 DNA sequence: TGCAGTGCTAGCAAACTGAGCTCCTACAATGAGCAGTTCTTC.

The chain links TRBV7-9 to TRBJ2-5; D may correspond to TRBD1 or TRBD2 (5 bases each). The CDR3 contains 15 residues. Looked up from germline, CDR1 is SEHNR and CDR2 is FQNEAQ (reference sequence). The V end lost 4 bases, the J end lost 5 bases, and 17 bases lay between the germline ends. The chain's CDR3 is CASSSYLGTQETQYF. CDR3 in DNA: TGTGCCAGCAGCTCCTACCTGGGGACCCAGGAGACCCAGTACTTC.

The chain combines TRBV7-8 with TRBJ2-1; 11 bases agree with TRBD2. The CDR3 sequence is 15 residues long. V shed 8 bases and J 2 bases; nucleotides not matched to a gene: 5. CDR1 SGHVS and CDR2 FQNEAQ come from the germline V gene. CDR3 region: CASHQGLAAYNEQFF. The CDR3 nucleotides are TGTGCCAGCCATCAGGGACTAGCGGCCTACAATGAGCAGTTCTTC.

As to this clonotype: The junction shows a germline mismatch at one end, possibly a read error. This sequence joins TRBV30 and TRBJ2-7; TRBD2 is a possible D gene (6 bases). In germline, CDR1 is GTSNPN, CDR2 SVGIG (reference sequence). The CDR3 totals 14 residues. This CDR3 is CARSTTGAPYEQYF. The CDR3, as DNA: TGTGCCCGGAGTACCACGGGAGCACCCTACGAGCAGTACTTC.

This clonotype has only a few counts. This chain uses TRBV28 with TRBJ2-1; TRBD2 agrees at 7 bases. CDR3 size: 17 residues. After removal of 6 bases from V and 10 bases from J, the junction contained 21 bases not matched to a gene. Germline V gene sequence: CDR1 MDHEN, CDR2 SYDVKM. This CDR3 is CASSPGGAGLRGGEQFF. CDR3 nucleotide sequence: TGTGCCAGCAGCCCTGGTGGAGCGGGGCTCCGTGGGGGGGAGCAGTTCTTC.